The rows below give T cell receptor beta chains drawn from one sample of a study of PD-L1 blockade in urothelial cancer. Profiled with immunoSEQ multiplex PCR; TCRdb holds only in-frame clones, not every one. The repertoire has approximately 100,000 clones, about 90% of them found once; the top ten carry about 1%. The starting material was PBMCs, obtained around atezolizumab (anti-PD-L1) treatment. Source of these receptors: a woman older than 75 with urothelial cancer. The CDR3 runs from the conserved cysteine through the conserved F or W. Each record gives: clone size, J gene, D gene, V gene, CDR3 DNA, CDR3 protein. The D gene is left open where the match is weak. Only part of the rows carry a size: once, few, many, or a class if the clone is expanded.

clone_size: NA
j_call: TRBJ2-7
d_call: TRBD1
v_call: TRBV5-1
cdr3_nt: TGCGCCAGCAGCTTAGAGGGACAGGGAAGCGAGCAGTACTTC
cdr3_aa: CASSLEGQGSEQYF

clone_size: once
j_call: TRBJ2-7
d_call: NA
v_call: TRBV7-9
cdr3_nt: TGTGCCAGCAGCTTAGGCACAGGGCCTGCCTACGAGCAGTACTTC
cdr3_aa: CASSLGTGPAYEQYF

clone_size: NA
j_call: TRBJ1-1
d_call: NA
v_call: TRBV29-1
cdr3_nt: TGCAGCGTTGATAAGAGCGGCCTGAACACTGAAGCTTTCTTT
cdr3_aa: CSVDKSGLNTEAFF

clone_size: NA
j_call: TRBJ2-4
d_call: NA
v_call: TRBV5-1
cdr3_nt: TGCGCCAGCAGCCAGGGACTGCTAGCGATTCAGTACTTC
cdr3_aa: CASSQGLLAIQYF

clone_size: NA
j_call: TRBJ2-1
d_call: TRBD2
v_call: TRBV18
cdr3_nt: TGTGCCAGCTCACCAATTCCTGGGACTAGCGGATCGAGCTCCTACAATGAGCAGTTCTTC
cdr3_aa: CASSPIPGTSGSSSYNEQFF

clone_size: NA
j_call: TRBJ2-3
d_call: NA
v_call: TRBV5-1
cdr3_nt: TGCGCCAGCAGCCGGGAGTTTAGCACAGATACGCAGTATTTT
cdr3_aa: CASSREFSTDTQYF

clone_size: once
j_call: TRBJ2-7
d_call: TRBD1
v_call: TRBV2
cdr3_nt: TGTGCCAGCAGTTCCGGGACAGGGAAGAACGAGCAGTACTTC
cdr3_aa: CASSSGTGKNEQYF

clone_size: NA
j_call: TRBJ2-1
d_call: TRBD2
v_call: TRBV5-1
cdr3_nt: TGCGCCAGCAGCTTGGATCCTAGCGGGATTGATGAGCAGTTCTTC
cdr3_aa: CASSLDPSGIDEQFF

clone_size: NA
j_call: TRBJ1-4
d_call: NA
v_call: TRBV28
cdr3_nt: TGTGCCGGGGGGGGAGCTAATGAAAAACTGTTTTTT
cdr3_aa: CAGGGANEKLFF

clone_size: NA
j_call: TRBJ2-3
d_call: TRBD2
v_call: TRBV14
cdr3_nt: TGTGCCAGCAGCCCGGGAACTAGCGGGAGGGCCCGCGATACGCAGTATTTT
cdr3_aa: CASSPGTSGRARDTQYF

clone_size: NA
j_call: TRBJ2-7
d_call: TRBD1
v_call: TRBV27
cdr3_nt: TGTGCCAGCAGTTTTATACAGGGGTCCTACGAGCAGTACTTC
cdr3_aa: CASSFIQGSYEQYF

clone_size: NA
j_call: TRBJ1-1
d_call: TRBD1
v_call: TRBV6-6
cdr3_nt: TGTGCCAGCAGCTACCGACAGGGGGGTAACACTGAAGCTTTCTTT
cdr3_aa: CASSYRQGGNTEAFF